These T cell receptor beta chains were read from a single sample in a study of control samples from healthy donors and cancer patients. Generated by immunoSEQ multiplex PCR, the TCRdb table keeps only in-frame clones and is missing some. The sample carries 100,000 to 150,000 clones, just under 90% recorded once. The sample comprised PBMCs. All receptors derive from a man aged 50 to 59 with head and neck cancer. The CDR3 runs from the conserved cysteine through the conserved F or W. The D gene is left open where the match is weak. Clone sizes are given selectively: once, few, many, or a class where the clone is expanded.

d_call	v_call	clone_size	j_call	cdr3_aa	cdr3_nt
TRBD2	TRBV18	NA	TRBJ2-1	CASSPGLAGPISYNEQFF	TGTGCCAGCTCACCGGGACTAGCGGGACCCATCTCCTACAATGAGCAGTTCTTC
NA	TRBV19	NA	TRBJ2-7	CASSISSGAYEQYF	TGTGCCAGTAGTATATCGAGCGGAGCCTACGAGCAGTACTTC
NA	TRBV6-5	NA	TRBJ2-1	CASSYSGEPYNEQFF	TGTGCCAGCAGTTACTCTGGGGAACCCTACAATGAGCAGTTCTTC
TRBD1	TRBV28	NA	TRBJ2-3	CASATGSYDTQYF	TGTGCCAGCGCGACAGGGTCGTACGATACGCAGTATTTT
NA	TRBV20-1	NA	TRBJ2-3	CSASYGSDTQYF	TGCAGTGCTAGTTATGGGTCAGATACGCAGTATTTT
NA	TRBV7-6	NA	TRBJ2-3	CASSLAGWGGADTQYF	TGTGCCAGCAGCTTAGCGGGCTGGGGGGGCGCAGATACGCAGTATTTT
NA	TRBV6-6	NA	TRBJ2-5	CASRSSIGETQYF	TGTGCCAGCAGATCAAGTATAGGGGAGACCCAGTACTTC
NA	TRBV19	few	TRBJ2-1	CASSMTLNSYNEQFF	TGTGCCAGTAGTATGACTTTAAACTCCTACAATGAGCAGTTCTTC
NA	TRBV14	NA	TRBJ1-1	CASSQVTQGTEAFF	TGTGCCAGCAGCCAAGTGACACAGGGCACTGAAGCTTTCTTT
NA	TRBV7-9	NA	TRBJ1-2	CASSNDRSGYGYTF	TGTGCCAGCAGCAACGACAGGTCCGGGTATGGCTACACCTTC
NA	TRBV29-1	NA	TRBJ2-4	CSVVLAKNIQYF	TGCAGCGTTGTTCTCGCCAAAAACATTCAGTACTTC
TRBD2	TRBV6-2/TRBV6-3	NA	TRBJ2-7	CASSYPSYSTSGGPYEQYF	TGTGCCAGCAGTTACCCCAGTTACTCGACTAGCGGGGGGCCCTACGAGCAGTACTTC
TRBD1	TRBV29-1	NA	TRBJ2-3	CSVAPGTGRDTQYF	TGCAGCGTCGCCCCCGGGACAGGGCGGGATACGCAGTATTTT
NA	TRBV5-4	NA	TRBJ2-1	CASSGSSDTEQFF	TGTGCCAGCAGCGGATCTAGCGATACTGAGCAGTTCTTC
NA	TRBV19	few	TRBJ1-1	CASSRLTNTEAFF	TGTGCCAGTAGTAGACTTACGAACACTGAAGCTTTCTTT
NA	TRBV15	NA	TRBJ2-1	CATSRVLTAYNEQFF	TGTGCCACCAGCCGGGTTTTGACAGCCTACAATGAGCAGTTCTTC
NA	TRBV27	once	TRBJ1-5	CASSSPNSNQPQHF	TGTGCCAGCAGTTCCCCGAATAGCAATCAGCCCCAGCATTTT
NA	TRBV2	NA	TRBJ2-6	CASSGEGANVLTF	TGTGCCAGCAGCGGTGAGGGGGCCAACGTCCTGACTTTC
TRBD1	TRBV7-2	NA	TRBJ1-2	CASSLAMNRGYGYTF	TGTGCCAGCAGCCTAGCCATGAACAGGGGCTATGGCTACACCTTC
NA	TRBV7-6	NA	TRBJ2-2	CASSVSSVGELFF	TGTGCCAGCAGCGTTTCTAGCGTCGGGGAGCTGTTTTTT
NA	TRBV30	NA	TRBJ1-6	CAWSGGQRNSPLHF	TGTGCCTGGAGTGGTGGACAGAGAAATTCACCCCTCCACTTT
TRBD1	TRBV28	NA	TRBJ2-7	CASSLRTGDYEQYF	TGTGCCAGCAGTTTAAGGACAGGGGATTACGAGCAGTACTTC
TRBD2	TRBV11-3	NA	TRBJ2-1	CASSPRLAGHNEQFF	TGTGCCAGCAGCCCCCGACTAGCGGGCCACAATGAGCAGTTCTTC
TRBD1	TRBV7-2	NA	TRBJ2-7	CASSFEDRGLGQYF	TGTGCCAGCAGCTTCGAGGACAGGGGGCTTGGGCAGTACTTC
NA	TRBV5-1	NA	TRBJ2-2	CASRLIGGTGELFF	TGCGCCAGCCGCCTGATAGGGGGCACCGGGGAGCTGTTTTTT